These 30 T cell receptor beta chains were sequenced from one sample in a study of technical replicates of blood from a few donors (dated by TCRdb to about 2017). The protocol used for the library was the immunoSEQ multiplex PCR assay. This is the immuneACCESS table as TCRdb keeps it, with only in-frame sequences that have V and J called. A part of the clones is gone; compared with another copy, unresolved V genes explain less than half, and the rest is unexplained. This sample lists about 56,000 clones; 90% to 95% were detected once. The ten most abundant clones make up about 3% of the sample. Material: PBMCs. Receptors originate from a human donor in good health. Some clones in this sample may be carry-over from other donors' samples.

The genes are TRBV5-6 and TRBJ2-6; 10 positions match TRBD1. Germline loops: CDR1 SGHDT, CDR2 YYEEEE. CDR3 length: 15 amino acids. J gave up 4 bases and V 9 bases, and 7 bases lay outside the gene matches. CDR3 nucleotide sequence: TGTGCCACTTGGACAGGGGGGAGGGGGGCCAACGTCCTGACTTTC. Translating it yields CATWTGGRGANVLTF.

The CDR3: CASSLGQGAPNSPLHF. In DNA, the CDR3 is TGCGCCAGCAGCCTCGGACAGGGCGCCCCCAATTCACCCCTCCACTTT. The chain combines TRBV4-1 with TRBJ1-6, with TRBD1 identical over 8 bases. The CDR3 loop spans 16 amino acids. V lost 4 bases, J lost 7 bases, and 9 bases stayed unmatched. Germline CDR1 is MGHRA and CDR2 is YSYEKL.

This chain links TRBV2 with TRBJ2-5, with D maybe TRBD2 (6 bases). Germline V lookup: CDR1 SNHLY, CDR2 FYNNEI. The CDR3 has 15 amino acids. V lost 3 bases to trimming and J lost 4 bases, with 15 bases between them. Here the CDR3 DNA reads TGTGCCAGCAGTGAGGCTATCACGCGGGGAGAGACCCAGTACTTC. It specifies CASSEAITRGETQYF.

In DNA, the CDR3 is TGTGCCAGTAGTATGGGGCCATACCCGAATCAGCCCCAGCATTTT. It is translated as CASSMGPYPNQPQHF. The chain combines TRBV19 with TRBJ1-5; tentatively, D is TRBD1 (5 bases). V lost 3 bases and J 4 bases, leaving 13 bases between the germline ends. Per the germline V gene, CDR1 is LNHDA and CDR2 is SQIVND (reference sequence). The CDR3 runs 15 residues. The whole variable domain, filled in from reference TRBV19 and TRBJ1-5, reads DGGITQSPKYLFRKEGQNVTLSCEQNLNHDAMYWYRQDPGQGLRLIYYSQIVNDFQKGDIAEGYSVSREKKESFPLTVTSAQKNPTAFYLCASSMGPYPNQPQHFGDGTRLSIL.

V gene TRBV6-1 combines with J gene TRBJ2-2; TRBD1 agrees at 7 bases. This CDR3 has 17 residues. V lost 3 bases to trimming and J lost 1 base; unmatched junction nucleotides: 8. Per germline, CDR1 MNHNS and CDR2 SASEGT. The CDR3, as DNA: TGTGCCAGCAGTGATGACGGGACAGCGCTGAACACCGGGGAGCTGTTTTTT. As protein: CASSDDGTALNTGELFF.

The CDR3 coding sequence is TGCGCCAGCAGCCAAGATCCATCCCCGGGTTTTACTGAAGCTTTCTTT. It is translated as CASSQDPSPGFTEAFF. The V and J genes are TRBV4-1 and TRBJ1-1; D gene unclear. The germline CDR1 and CDR2 sequences are MGHRA and YSYEKL. CDR3 length: 16 residues. V was clipped by 0 bases and J by 5 bases, with 16 bases between them.

V and J are TRBV7-9 and TRBJ2-5; weak D call: TRBD2 (7 bases). Germline V CDR1 and CDR2: SEHNR, FQNEAQ (reference sequence). The CDR3 runs 16 residues. V gave up 2 bases and J gave up 5 bases, with 18 bases separating them. The CDR3 loop is CASSLRGGGRMETQYF. Here the CDR3 DNA reads TGTGCCAGCAGCTTAAGGGGGGGCGGGCGGATGGAGACCCAGTACTTC.

This CDR3 is CASSTEQERDEQFF. In DNA, the CDR3 is TGTGCCAGCAGCACGGAACAGGAGAGAGATGAGCAGTTCTTC. The chain combines TRBV6-5 with TRBJ2-1, with a weak D call TRBD1 (5 bases). CDR1 and CDR2 (germline): MNHEY, SVGAGI. This CDR3 region has 14 residues. Trimming took off 6 bases at V and 8 bases at J, with 17 bases between the two ends.

The chain recombines TRBV5-4 with TRBJ1-1, with 9 bases identical to TRBD1. This CDR3 is built from 13 residues. V gave up 5 bases and J gave up 1 base; unmatched junction bases: 0. Germline assignment: CDR1 SGHNT and CDR2 YYREEE (reference sequence). The CDR3 protein is CASRGQGNTEAFF. The CDR3 region has the DNA TGTGCCAGCAGGGGACAGGGGAACACTGAAGCTTTCTTT.

This clone was detected only once. The chain combines TRBV2 with TRBJ1-3; D is perhaps TRBD1 (5 bases). The V end was cut by 7 bases, the J end by 0 bases, with 10 bases between. CDR3 size: 14 residues. Per the germline V gene, CDR1 is SNHLY and CDR2 is FYNNEI. CDR3 bases: TGTGCCAGCAACATACAGGACTCTGGAAACACCATATATTTT. Its protein is CASNIQDSGNTIYF.

The chain is built from TRBV5-5 and TRBJ2-2, with 12 bases that match TRBD1. Per germline, CDR1 SGHKS and CDR2 YYEKEE (reference sequence). Trimming took 4 bases from V and 7 from J; bases not matched to a gene: 5. The CDR3 extends over 15 amino acids. Here the CDR3 DNA reads TGTGCCAGCAGCCCCGGGACAGGGGGCTTCGGGGAGCTGTTTTTT. Protein product: CASSPGTGGFGELFF.

V gene TRBV7-9 combines with J gene TRBJ2-7, with TRBD2 identical over 11 bases. V lost 3 bases, J lost 2 bases, and 6 bases stayed unmatched. The CDR3 loop spans 16 amino acids. Germline values: CDR1 SEHNR, CDR2 FQNEAQ (reference sequence). CDR3 sequence (DNA): TGTGCCAGCAGCTTTGCTAGCGGGAGGACCACCTACGAGCAGTACTTC. Protein sequence: CASSFASGRTTYEQYF.

The V and J genes are TRBV29-1 and TRBJ1-4; D remains unclear. This CDR3 comprises 13 residues. Looked up from germline, CDR1 is SQVTM and CDR2 is ANQGSEA. With 1 base removed from V and 4 bases from J, the gap between germline ends came to 7 bases. CDR3: CSVEGLHNEKLFF. CDR3 nucleotide sequence: TGCAGCGTTGAAGGGCTCCATAATGAAAAACTGTTTTTT.

This CDR3 is CASSLDKSSYNEQFF. The CDR3 DNA is TGTGCCAGCAGTCTCGACAAGAGCTCCTACAATGAGCAGTTCTTC. The chain links TRBV6-6 to TRBJ2-1; D unclear. V was shortened by 5 bases and J by 0 bases, with 11 bases between the two germline ends. The CDR3 extends over 15 amino acids. The germline V gene encodes CDR1 MNHNY and CDR2 SVGAGI (reference sequence).

The V gene is TRBV27, the J gene TRBJ2-1, with 8 bases aligning to TRBD2. The germline gives CDR1 MNHEY, CDR2 SMNVEV (reference sequence). V shed 5 bases, J shed 4 bases, and the junction held 10 bases outside the gene matches. This CDR3 has 16 residues. The chain's CDR3 is CASSAVGGGTYNEQFF. The CDR3 nucleotides read TGTGCCAGCAGTGCCGTCGGCGGGGGGACTTACAATGAGCAGTTCTTC.

The rearrangement joins TRBV7-2 to TRBJ2-3; D might be TRBD2 (5 bases). V shed 5 bases and J shed 0 bases, with 15 bases lying between them. CDR1 is SGHTA, CDR2 FQGNSA, per germline. This CDR3 is built from 16 residues. As DNA, the CDR3 is TGTGCCAGCAGCGCGCAGCGTCTAGCTAGCACAGATACGCAGTATTTT. This codes for CASSAQRLASTDTQYF.

This clone has only one observation. The rearrangement links TRBV7-9 to TRBJ2-3; TRBD2 matches at 7 bases. Germline V gene lookup returns CDR1 SEHNR and CDR2 FQNEAQ (reference sequence). Germline trimming cut 2 bases from V and 1 base from J; bases unmatched to any gene: 3. This CDR3 spans 15 amino acids. The CDR3 loop reads CASSLLLAGTDTQYF. The CDR3 coding sequence is TGTGCCAGCAGCTTACTGCTAGCGGGCACAGATACGCAGTATTTT.

The V gene is TRBV5-1, the J gene TRBJ2-5, with TRBD2 matching 15 bases. CDR3 length: 18 amino acids. The germline V gene has CDR1 SGHRS and CDR2 YFSETQ. J gave up 4 bases and V 3 bases, and 10 bases lay outside the gene matches. This chain's CDR3 is CASSWGTSGGSAVETQYF. For the CDR3, the DNA is TGCGCCAGCAGCTGGGGGACTAGCGGGGGGTCCGCAGTAGAGACCCAGTACTTC. The full variable domain, rest sourced from reference TRBV5-1 and TRBJ2-5, is KAGVTQTPRYLIKTRGQQVTLSCSPISGHRSVSWYQQTPGQGLQFLFEYFSETQRNKGNFPGRFSGRQFSNSRSEMNVSTLELGDSALYLCASSWGTSGGSAVETQYFGPGTRLLVL.

This sequence joins TRBV18 and TRBJ2-7; D remains unclear. V was clipped by 0 bases and J by 2 bases, with 5 bases between them. The CDR3 sequence is 13 residues long. Looked up from germline, CDR1 is KGHSH and CDR2 is LQKENI. The CDR3 DNA sequence: TGTGCCAGCTCACCACCCCTAGCCTACGAGCAGTACTTC. Its translation: CASSPPLAYEQYF.

The V gene is TRBV12-5, the J gene TRBJ2-7; 10 nucleotides agree with TRBD1. Germline V gene data show CDR1 as LGHNT and CDR2 as FRNRAP. The CDR3 runs 15 residues. The trim removed 1 base at V and 1 base at J, leaving 1 base unmatched. CDR3 amino acids: CASGLGQGASYEQYF. CDR3 nucleotide sequence: TGTGCTAGTGGTTTGGGACAGGGGGCATCCTACGAGCAGTACTTC.

V gene TRBV11-2 combines with J gene TRBJ1-1; no clear D gene. Germline V gives CDR1 SGHAT, CDR2 FQNNGV. V lost 0 bases and J 6 bases, leaving 8 bases between the germline ends. CDR3 size: 13 residues. The DNA of the CDR3 is TGTGCCAGCAGCTTAGATGAAAGAGCTGAAGCTTTCTTT. As protein: CASSLDERAEAFF.

V usage is TRBV5-6 and J usage is TRBJ1-2, with 10 bases aligning to TRBD1. V shed 5 bases, J shed 7 bases, and the junction held 8 bases outside the gene matches. Germline V gives CDR1 SGHDT, CDR2 YYEEEE. The CDR3 spans 14 residues. The CDR3 region is CASRRGQGRFGYTF. CDR3 DNA: TGTGCCAGCAGGCGGGGACAGGGGAGGTTTGGCTACACCTTC.

CDR3 protein: CASSVVPGSRGELFF. In DNA, the CDR3 is TGTGCCAGCAGCGTAGTACCGGGGTCCAGGGGGGAGCTGTTTTTT. The chain uses TRBV9 and TRBJ2-2; possible D gene TRBD2, 5 bases. Germline V lookup: CDR1 SGDLS, CDR2 YYNGEE. The CDR3 totals 15 residues. The ends were cut back, 0 bases at V and 8 bases at J, with 14 bases in the middle.

V gene TRBV11-2 combines with J gene TRBJ1-1; D is unresolved. The CDR3 sequence is 14 residues long. The germline V gene encodes CDR1 SGHAT and CDR2 FQNNGV. Trimming removed 3 bases from V and 1 base from J, with 9 bases in between. The CDR3 loop is CASSFSRGNTEAFF. For the CDR3, the DNA is TGTGCCAGCAGCTTTTCCCGGGGGAACACTGAAGCTTTCTTT.

This sequence joins TRBV9 and TRBJ1-6; 7 bases map to TRBD1. V lost 10 bases and J lost 10; bases outside the gene matches: 5. This CDR3 has 11 residues. Germline CDR1 SGDLS, CDR2 YYNGEE. CDR3 in DNA: TGTGCCGGAGGGGGCTTATCACCCCTCCACTTT. Protein: CAGGGLSPLHF.

The CDR3 is CASSDSTGSKGYTF. The CDR3 DNA reads as TGTGCCAGCAGTGACTCAACAGGGTCGAAAGGCTACACCTTC. The chain couples TRBV6-4 to TRBJ1-2; TRBD1 is a possible D gene (6 bases). The V end was cut by 0 bases, the J end by 8 bases, with 13 bases between. The CDR3 runs to 14 residues. Germline CDR1 is MRHNA and CDR2 is SNTAGT.

The gene calls are TRBV19 and TRBJ2-3, with 12 bases fitting TRBD2. CDR3 length: 16 amino acids. The germline CDR1 and CDR2 sequences are LNHDA and SQIVND (reference sequence). The V segment lost 5 bases and the J segment 4 bases; nucleotides outside the gene matches: 7. This chain's CDR3 is CASSPGASGGADTQYF. The DNA of the CDR3 is TGTGCCAGTAGTCCCGGGGCTAGCGGGGGGGCAGATACGCAGTATTTT.

The V gene is TRBV5-1, the J gene TRBJ1-2, with a possible D match to TRBD1 (6 bases). Trimming left V 4 bases short and J 7 bases short, with 20 bases between. The CDR3 has 15 residues. In germline, CDR1 is SGHRS, CDR2 YFSETQ. The CDR3 nucleotides read TGCGCCAGCAGCGGCCTGTTGGGGGCGGCCGGTGGCTACACCTTC. Encoded protein: CASSGLLGAAGGYTF.

This rearrangement joins TRBV6-5 to TRBJ2-7; no firm D call. V lost 0 bases to trimming and J lost 3 bases, with 6 bases between them. The CDR3 totals 13 residues. CDR1 is MNHEY and CDR2 is SVGAGI in the germline V gene. Written as DNA, the CDR3 is TGTGCCAGCAGTTACTCATATCGCTACGAGCAGTACTTC. Its translation is CASSYSYRYEQYF.

This rearrangement joins TRBV2 to TRBJ2-5; TRBD2 matches 8 bases. V lost 5 bases, J lost 7 bases, and 21 bases stayed unmatched. This CDR3 is built from 18 residues. In germline, CDR1 is SNHLY, CDR2 FYNNEI. The CDR3 coding sequence is TGTGCCAGCAGTAGACAGAGAGCGGGAGACCCAGGATTACGGACCCAGTACTTC. Translating gives CASSRQRAGDPGLRTQYF.